These 31 T cell receptor beta chains originate from one sample sequenced in a study of T cells in Graves' hyperthyroidism and ophthalmopathy. There were TCR beta CDR3 regions amplified from RNA transcripts. First-round RT-PCR targeting the TCR CDR3 was performed with the HTBI primer set. TCRdb analysed the multiplex PCR reads with MiXCR anew, one entry per CDR3 protein. The sample lists over 400,000 distinct CDR3 sequences, roughly 14% occurring once. Sample: blood. The source of these receptors is a man between 18 and 29 years old with Graves' ophthalmopathy.

This clonotype showed up many times. The chain recombines TRBV4-2 with TRBJ2-4; 10 bases align to TRBD1. V lost 3 bases to trimming and J lost 10 bases; unmatched junction nucleotides: 12. CDR3 length equals 16 residues. Per germline, CDR1 LGHNA and CDR2 YNFKEQ. DNA of the CDR3: TGTGCCAGCAGCCAGCAAGGGACAGGGGAAGACCTTATTCAGTACTTC. Translated: CASSQQGTGEDLIQYF.

This clonotype was seen ten or more times. The chain uses TRBV7-2 and TRBJ2-5; 11 bases map to TRBD1. Germline CDR1 is SGHTA and CDR2 is FQGNSA. The CDR3 covers 14 residues. Unmatched junction bases numbered 4, after V lost 5 bases and J lost 5 bases. CDR3 sequence: CASSPGQGAETQYF. DNA of the CDR3: TGTGCCAGCAGCCCTGGACAGGGGGCGGAGACCCAGTACTTC.

This clonotype occurred many times. This rearrangement joins TRBV10-3 to TRBJ2-6, with unresolved D. The germline gives CDR1 ENHRY, CDR2 SYGVKD. Between the trimmed V and J ends, which lost 3 bases and 4 bases, there was a span of 13 bases. The CDR3 is made up of 16 amino acids. The CDR3 loop reads CAISDYETRGANVLTF. CDR3 sequence (DNA): TGTGCCATCAGTGATTACGAAACGCGGGGGGCCAACGTCCTGACTTTC.

This clonotype was counted many times. The chain couples TRBV27 to TRBJ1-5, with TRBD1 identical over 11 bases. This CDR3 is 16 amino acids long. Per the germline V gene, CDR1 is MNHEY and CDR2 is SMNVEV (reference sequence). Germline trimming cut 4 bases from V and 6 bases from J; bases unmatched to any gene: 8. In nucleotides, the CDR3 is TGTGCCAGCAGTTCTGGGGGACAGGGGGGTAGTCAGCCCCAGCATTTT. This translates into CASSSGGQGGSQPQHF.

The V gene is TRBV6-1, the J gene TRBJ1-3; D unclear. V was clipped by 3 bases and J by 0 bases, with 6 bases between them. This CDR3 is built from 14 residues. Germline CDR1 reads MNHNS; CDR2 reads SASEGT. Here the CDR3 DNA reads TGTGCCAGCAGTGACGGTATCTCTGGAAACACCATATATTTT. Translated, it gives CASSDGISGNTIYF.

This clonotype was detected many times. The chain carries TRBV6-6 and TRBJ2-2; 8 bases are a match to TRBD2. Germline V CDR1 and CDR2: MNHNY, SVGAGI (reference sequence). This CDR3 is built from 17 residues. The V and J ends lost 0 bases and 5 bases, in that order; junction bases with no gene match: 8. The CDR3 loop is CASSYSATGGRTGELFF. The CDR3 coding sequence is TGTGCCAGCAGTTACTCGGCAACGGGGGGGCGGACCGGGGAGCTGTTTTTT.

This clonotype was seen only a few times. This chain uses TRBV5-5 with TRBJ1-2; 11 bases match TRBD1. The trim removed 4 bases at V and 8 bases at J, leaving 13 bases unmatched. The germline gives CDR1 SGHKS, CDR2 YYEKEE (reference sequence). The CDR3 has 16 residues. Here the CDR3 reads CASSPRGTGGPLGYTF. CDR3 DNA: TGTGCCAGCAGCCCACGGGGGACAGGGGGGCCCCTGGGCTACACCTTC.

This clonotype was observed many times. For the CDR3, the DNA is TGTGCCAGCAGTGTAGGGGGCGGATTGGCCGGGGAGCTGTTTTTT. This codes for CASSVGGGLAGELFF. The J gene is TRBJ2-2, the V gene TRBV2; 7 nucleotides agree with TRBD1. Germline lookup yields CDR1 SNHLY and CDR2 FYNNEI. CDR3 length: 15 residues. The trim removed 4 bases at V and 6 bases at J, leaving 8 bases unmatched. Full variable domain (rest looked up from reference TRBV2 and TRBJ2-2): EPEVTQTPSHQVTQMGQEVILRCVPISNHLYFYWYRQILGQKVEFLVSFYNNEISEKSEIFDDQFSVERPDGSNFTLKIRSTKLEDSAMYFCASSVGGGLAGELFFGEGSRLTVL.

This clonotype has at least ten counts. The rearrangement uses TRBV5-1 and TRBJ1-1; possibly TRBD1 for D (6 bases). The CDR3 covers 15 residues. Per germline, CDR1 SGHRS and CDR2 YFSETQ. With 0 bases removed from V and 6 bases from J, the gap between germline ends came to 15 bases. The DNA for the CDR3 is TGCGCCAGCAGCTTGGGAACAGGGTTTACCCCTGAAGCTTTCTTT. Translated: CASSLGTGFTPEAFF.

The V gene is TRBV6-1, the J gene TRBJ1-5; D is possibly TRBD1 (6 bases). CDR3 size: 13 residues. Deletions cut 7 bases from V and 0 bases from J, with 7 bases between. Germline CDR1 MNHNS, CDR2 SASEGT. The chain's CDR3 is CASTGASNQPQHF. The CDR3 DNA follows: TGTGCCAGCACGGGGGCTAGCAATCAGCCCCAGCATTTT.

This sequence joins TRBV9 and TRBJ2-6, with D uncertain. Per the germline V gene, CDR1 is SGDLS and CDR2 is YYNGEE. V lost 0 bases, J lost 0 bases, and 10 bases lay in between. The CDR3 sequence is 17 residues long. The CDR3 DNA is TGTGCCAGCAGCGTAGCCATGGAGACCTCTGGGGCCAACGTCCTGACTTTC. It codes for CASSVAMETSGANVLTF. Drawing the rest from reference TRBV9 and TRBJ2-6, the complete variable domain is DSGVTQTPKHLITATGQRVTLRCSPRSGDLSVYWYQQSLDQGLQFLIQYYNGEERAKGNILERFSAQQFPDLHSELNLSSLELGDSALYFCASSVAMETSGANVLTFGAGSRLTVL.

This clonotype was picked up many times. V usage is TRBV2 and J usage is TRBJ2-1; 10 nucleotides match TRBD2. Germline V lookup: CDR1 SNHLY, CDR2 FYNNEI. The junction had 13 bases not matched to a gene; V was cut back by 4 bases and J by 7 bases. The CDR3 contains 17 residues. CDR3 DNA sequence: TGTGCCAGCAGTGTTATCCCACTAGCGGGATTTGGTAATGAGCAGTTCTTC. Protein: CASSVIPLAGFGNEQFF.

This clonotype was seen at least ten times. V gene TRBV18 combines with J gene TRBJ2-2; D is perhaps TRBD1 (5 bases). Germline CDR1 and CDR2: KGHSH and LQKENI. This CDR3 is built from 17 residues. With 2 bases removed from V and 3 bases from J, the gap between germline ends came to 16 bases. This CDR3 is CASSPMGLGTDTGELFF. CDR3 coding DNA: TGTGCCAGCTCACCAATGGGGCTCGGCACGGACACCGGGGAGCTGTTTTTT. Complete variable domain (other parts from reference TRBV18 and TRBJ2-2): NAGVMQNPRHLVRRRGQEARLRCSPMKGHSHVYWYRQLPEEGLKFMVYLQKENIIDESGMPKERFSAEFPKEGPSILRIQQVVRGDSAAYFCASSPMGLGTDTGELFFGEGSRLTVL.

This clonotype was recorded at least ten times. The chain is built from TRBV11-2 and TRBJ1-1, with 7 positions matching TRBD1. In germline, CDR1 is SGHAT, CDR2 FQNNGV. V lost 6 bases to trimming and J lost 4 bases; unmatched junction nucleotides: 8. The CDR3 runs 14 residues. The CDR3: CASRSQGVATEAFF. The CDR3 coding sequence is TGTGCCAGCAGAAGCCAGGGGGTGGCCACTGAAGCTTTCTTT.

The J gene is TRBJ1-2, the V gene TRBV5-1; perhaps TRBD1 as D (6 bases). V shed 3 bases and J shed 8 bases, with 14 bases lying between them. CDR3 length: 13 residues. Germline CDR1 is SGHRS and CDR2 is YFSETQ. The CDR3 DNA sequence: TGCGCCAGCAGCTGGGAGGACAGAAGAGGCTACACCTTC. Translated: CASSWEDRRGYTF.

This sequence joins TRBV11-3 and TRBJ2-5; D possibly corresponds to TRBD2 (5 bases). CDR1 is SGHNT and CDR2 is YENEEA in the germline V gene. There are 14 residues in the CDR3. Deletions cut 4 bases from V and 3 bases from J, with 12 bases between. The CDR3 nucleotides read TGTGCCAGCAGCTCGAGGGAGAAGGAAGAGACCCAGTACTTC. It specifies CASSSREKEETQYF.

This clonotype appeared many times. The chain combines TRBV7-8 with TRBJ1-5; D might be TRBD1 (6 bases). This CDR3 region has 16 residues. From germline, CDR1 is SGHVS and CDR2 FQNEAQ. The V gene lost 5 bases and the J gene lost 0 bases, with 14 bases spanning the gap. CDR3 loop: CASSADRSLSNQPQHF. The CDR3 nucleotides are TGTGCCAGCAGCGCCGACAGGAGCCTTAGCAATCAGCCCCAGCATTTT. The full variable domain, in which reference TRBV7-8 and TRBJ1-5 provide the parts outside the CDR3, is GAGVSQSPRYKVAKRGQDVALRCDPISGHVSLFWYQQALGQGPEFLTYFQNEAQLDKSGLPSDRFFAERPEGSVSTLKIQRTQQEDSAVYLCASSADRSLSNQPQHFGDGTRLSIL.

This clonotype was seen once. The chain uses TRBV10-3 and TRBJ1-2; 7 nucleotides agree with TRBD1. J gave up 4 bases and V 9 bases, and 5 bases lay outside the gene matches. Germline CDR1 and CDR2: ENHRY and SYGVKD. The CDR3 sequence is 12 residues long. The CDR3 sequence: CAISGQPYGYTF. CDR3 DNA sequence: TGTGCCATTTCGGGACAGCCCTATGGCTACACCTTC.

In this sample, this clonotype turned up many times. This chain connects TRBV12-3 or TRBV12-4 to TRBJ1-2, with D unclear. V lost 8 bases and J lost 4, with 8 bases in between. The CDR3 consists of 11 residues. CDR3 in DNA: TGTGCCAGCCGGAGCCCCTATGGCTACACCTTC. Its translation is CASRSPYGYTF.

This clonotype was recorded at least ten times. CDR3 in amino acids: CASSLSHSGTSGRAFYEQFF. The CDR3, as DNA: TGTGCCAGCAGTTTATCCCACTCCGGGACTAGCGGGAGGGCCTTTTATGAGCAGTTCTTC. The chain is built from TRBV27 and TRBJ2-1, with TRBD2 identical over 16 bases. The CDR3 is made up of 20 amino acids. Germline lookup yields CDR1 MNHEY and CDR2 SMNVEV (reference sequence). J was trimmed by 8 bases and V by 0 bases; bases with no gene match: 13.

This clonotype was picked up a small number of times. The rearrangement joins TRBV6-4 to TRBJ2-1; 14 bases are shared with TRBD2. J lost 9 bases, V lost 0 bases, and 4 bases had no gene match. Germline CDR1 MRHNA, CDR2 SNTAGT. The CDR3 has 16 residues. The CDR3 DNA is TGTGCCAGCAGTGACTCTGGGACTAGCGGGAGTACTGAGCAGTTCTTC. Its protein is CASSDSGTSGSTEQFF.

The chain joins TRBV9 to TRBJ2-1; 13 bases map to TRBD2. The J call is in doubt because the DNA end fits TRBJ2-7 better. Germline V gene sequence: CDR1 SGDLS, CDR2 YYNGEE. CDR3 length: 16 amino acids. The CDR3 bases are TGTGCCAGCAGCGTAGGCGGACTAGCGGGAGCCAATGAGCAGTACTTC. Translation: CASSVGGLAGANEQYF.

This clonotype was seen repeatedly, ten times or more. The rearrangement joins TRBV5-5 to TRBJ2-2; D is unresolved. The V end lost 0 bases, the J end lost 0 bases, and 9 bases lay between the germline ends. Germline V gives CDR1 SGHKS, CDR2 YYEKEE (reference sequence). The CDR3 length is 16 residues. The CDR3 region has the DNA TGTGCCAGCAGCTTGGTTTCGGCCTCGAACACCGGGGAGCTGTTTTTT. It is translated as CASSLVSASNTGELFF.

Only a few counts were recorded for this clonotype. The chain couples TRBV30 to TRBJ2-3, with 8 bases lining up with TRBD2. The CDR3 has 13 residues. CDR1 and CDR2 from the germline V gene are GTSNPN and SVGIG (reference sequence). Trimming cost V 2 bases and J 8 bases; bases outside gene matches: 6. CDR3 sequence (DNA): TGTGCCTGGAGTCACGGGGGGGTGGGTACGCAGTATTTT. This sequence encodes CAWSHGGVGTQYF. Together with reference TRBV30 and TRBJ2-3, the CDR3 gives the full variable domain: SQTIHQWPATLVQPVGSPLSLECTVEGTSNPNLYWYRQAAGRGLQLLFYSVGIGQISSEVPQNLSASRPQDRQFILSSKKLLLSDSGFYLCAWSHGGVGTQYFGPGTRLTVL.

This clonotype was seen many times. The chain combines TRBV7-9 with TRBJ2-3; 8 nucleotides line up with TRBD1. V shed 10 bases, J shed 3 bases, and the junction held 9 bases outside the gene matches. The CDR3 is 14 amino acids. Germline lookup yields CDR1 SEHNR and CDR2 FQNEAQ (reference sequence). CDR3 region: CAIKTGAGTDTQYF. The CDR3 coding sequence is TGTGCCATCAAGACAGGGGCAGGGACAGATACGCAGTATTTT.

There are many counts of this clonotype. The CDR3 is CASSISGTGVYEQYF. The CDR3 nucleotides are TGTGCCAGCAGCATATCCGGGACAGGGGTCTACGAGCAGTACTTC. V and J are TRBV12-3 or TRBV12-4 and TRBJ2-7; TRBD1 matches 10 bases. With 6 bases clipped from V and 3 bases from J, the junction kept 8 bases outside the gene matches. The CDR3 is made up of 15 amino acids.

Concerning this clonotype itself: Sequence at one end of the junction differs from germline and may be a read error. The J gene is TRBJ1-4, the V gene TRBV6-1; D possibly corresponds to TRBD1 (5 bases). Germline CDR1 MNHNS, CDR2 SASEGT. The CDR3 spans 15 residues. CDR3 in DNA: TGTGCCAGCAGTGAATTGGGGGGTGGGATTGAAAAACTGCTTTTT. Amino acids: CASSELGGGIEKLLF.

This clonotype came up many times. V and J are TRBV5-1 and TRBJ2-2; D gene uncertain. From germline, CDR1 is SGHRS and CDR2 YFSETQ. This CDR3 has 13 amino acids. V lost 3 bases, J lost 5 bases, and 8 bases lay in between. The CDR3 coding sequence is TGCGCCAGCAGCTCAACAGAAACCGGGGAGCTGTTTTTT. Translating it yields CASSSTETGELFF.

The chain is built from TRBV7-6 and TRBJ2-1, with 12 bases fitting TRBD2. The ends lost 2 bases at V and 1 base at J; junction bases unmatched: 12. The CDR3 is 20 residues long. Looked up from germline, CDR1 is SGHVS and CDR2 is FNYEAQ. CDR3 nucleotide sequence: TGTGCCAGCAGCTTACCCCGGACTAGCGGGGCCCGCGGGTCCTACAATGAGCAGTTCTTC. It specifies CASSLPRTSGARGSYNEQFF.

A note on this clonotype: This clone may be a read error of a much larger clone one base away. V gene TRBV3-1 combines with J gene TRBJ1-1; perhaps TRBD1 as D (6 bases). The CDR3 totals 14 residues. Germline loops: CDR1 LGHDT, CDR2 YNNKEL (reference sequence). As DNA, the CDR3 is TGTGTCAGCAGCCCATGGACAGCGAACACTGAAGCTTTCTTT. Amino acids: CVSSPWTANTEAFF.

This clonotype was counted a few times. The rearrangement uses TRBV7-2 and TRBJ1-4, with 7 bases aligning to TRBD1. The CDR3 is 15 residues long. The V gene end was trimmed by 3 bases and the J gene end by 3 bases; junction bases not matched to a gene: 4. The germline V gene encodes CDR1 SGHTA and CDR2 FQGNSA. CDR3 DNA: TGTGCCAGCAGCTTGGAGGGGGCAGCTAATGAAAAACTGTTTTTT. Amino acid sequence: CASSLEGAANEKLFF. Drawing the rest from reference TRBV7-2 and TRBJ1-4, the complete variable domain is GAGVSQSPSNKVTEKGKDVELRCDPISGHTALYWYRQSLGQGLEFLIYFQGNSAPDKSGLPSDRFSAERTGGSVSTLTIQRTQQEDSAVYLCASSLEGAANEKLFFGSGTQLSVL.